The clone carrying this TCR beta chain was picked up a small number of times. These data originate in a study of T cells in Graves' hyperthyroidism and ophthalmopathy. Across the study: Sampling of peripheral blood happened at initial diagnosis, prior to any treatment.

TCR beta CDR3 regions were amplified from RNA. First-round RT-PCR with HTBI primers amplified the TCR CDR3 region. In TCRdb, the multiplex PCR reads were re-called with MiXCR into one record per CDR3 protein. The sample lists around 300,000 distinct CDR3 sequences, roughly 13% occurring once. Orbital computed tomography and thyroid ultrasound, together with serum TRAb and thyroxine and clinical symptoms, were used for diagnoses. This CDR3 has 17 amino acids. Germline V lookup: CDR1 MDHEN, CDR2 SYDVKM. The J segment lost 0 bases and the V segment lost 4 bases, leaving 8 bases of the junction unmatched.

Specimen: blood. The genes are TRBV28 and TRBJ2-7; 11 bases are a match to TRBD2. This receptor was taken from a woman aged 25 to 39 with Graves' hyperthyroidism that later progressed to Graves' ophthalmopathy. CDR3: CASSSYRLAGNSYEQYF. As DNA, the CDR3 is TGTGCCAGCAGTTCGTACCGACTAGCGGGGAACTCCTACGAGCAGTACTTC. Drawing the rest from reference TRBV28 and TRBJ2-7, the complete variable domain is DVKVTQSSRYLVKRTGEKVFLECVQDMDHENMFWYRQDPGLGLRLIYFSYDVKMKEKGDIPEGYSVSREKKERFSLILESASTNQTSMYLCASSSYRLAGNSYEQYFGPGTRLTVT.